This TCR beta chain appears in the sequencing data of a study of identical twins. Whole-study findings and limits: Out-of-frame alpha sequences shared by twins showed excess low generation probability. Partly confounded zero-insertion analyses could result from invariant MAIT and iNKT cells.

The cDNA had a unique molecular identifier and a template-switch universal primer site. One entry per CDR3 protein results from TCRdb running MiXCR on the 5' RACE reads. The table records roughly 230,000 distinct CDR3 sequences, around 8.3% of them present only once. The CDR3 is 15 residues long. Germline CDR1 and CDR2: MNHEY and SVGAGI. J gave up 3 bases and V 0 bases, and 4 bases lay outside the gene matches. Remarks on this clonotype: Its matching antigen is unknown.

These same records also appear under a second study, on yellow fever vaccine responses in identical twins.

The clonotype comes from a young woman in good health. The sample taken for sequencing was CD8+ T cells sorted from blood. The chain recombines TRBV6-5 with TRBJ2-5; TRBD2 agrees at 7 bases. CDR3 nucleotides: TGTGCCAGCAGTTACTCGAGCCTAGCGGAAGAGACCCAGTACTTC. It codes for CASSYSSLAEETQYF.